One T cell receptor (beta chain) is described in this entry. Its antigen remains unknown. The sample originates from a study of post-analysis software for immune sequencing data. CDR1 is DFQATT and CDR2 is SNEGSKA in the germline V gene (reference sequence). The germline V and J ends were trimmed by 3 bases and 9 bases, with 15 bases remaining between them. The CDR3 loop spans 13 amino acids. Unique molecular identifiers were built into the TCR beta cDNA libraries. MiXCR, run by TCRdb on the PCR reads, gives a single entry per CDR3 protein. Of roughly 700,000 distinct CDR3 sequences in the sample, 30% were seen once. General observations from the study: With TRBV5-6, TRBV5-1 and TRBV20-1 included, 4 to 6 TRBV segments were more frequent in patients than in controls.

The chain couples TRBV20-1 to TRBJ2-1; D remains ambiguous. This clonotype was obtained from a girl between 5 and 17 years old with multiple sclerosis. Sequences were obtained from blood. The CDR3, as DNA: TGCAGTGCTAGCGGAGTGGTTGGGCCTGAGCAGTTCTTC. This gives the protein CSASGVVGPEQFF.